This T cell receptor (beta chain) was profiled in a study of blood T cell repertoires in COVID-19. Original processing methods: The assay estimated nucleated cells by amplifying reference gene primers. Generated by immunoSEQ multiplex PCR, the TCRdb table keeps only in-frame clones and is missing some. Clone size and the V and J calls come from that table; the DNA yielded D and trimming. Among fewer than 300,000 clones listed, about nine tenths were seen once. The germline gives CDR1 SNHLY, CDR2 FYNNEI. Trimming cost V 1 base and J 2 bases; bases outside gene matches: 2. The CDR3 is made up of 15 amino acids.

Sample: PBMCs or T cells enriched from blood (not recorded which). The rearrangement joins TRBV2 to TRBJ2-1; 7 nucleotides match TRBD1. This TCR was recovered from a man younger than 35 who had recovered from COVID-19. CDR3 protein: CASSEVGGTYNEQFF. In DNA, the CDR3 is TGTGCCAGCAGTGAAGTAGGGGGCACCTACAATGAGCAGTTCTTC.